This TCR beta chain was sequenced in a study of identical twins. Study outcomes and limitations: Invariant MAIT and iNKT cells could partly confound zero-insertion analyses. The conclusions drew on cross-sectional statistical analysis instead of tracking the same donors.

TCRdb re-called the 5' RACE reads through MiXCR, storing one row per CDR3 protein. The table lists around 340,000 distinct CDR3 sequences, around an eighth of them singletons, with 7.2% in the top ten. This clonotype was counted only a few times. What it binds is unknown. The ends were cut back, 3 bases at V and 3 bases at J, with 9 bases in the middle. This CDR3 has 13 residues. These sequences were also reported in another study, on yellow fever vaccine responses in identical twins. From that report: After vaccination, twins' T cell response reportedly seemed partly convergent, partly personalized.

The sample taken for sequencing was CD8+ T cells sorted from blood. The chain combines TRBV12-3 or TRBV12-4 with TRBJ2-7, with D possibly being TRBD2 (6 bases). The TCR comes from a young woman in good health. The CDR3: CASSFATSYEQYF. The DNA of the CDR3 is TGTGCCAGCAGTTTCGCGACTAGCTACGAGCAGTACTTC.